A single sample gave rise to the 31 T cell receptor beta chains below, sequenced in a study of cytomegalovirus exposure and HLA in healthy donors. Both 60 Vbeta primers and 13 Jbeta primers went into the PCR. Clones were sequenced by immunoSEQ multiplex PCR, and TCRdb holds only the in-frame ones, with some missing. Of about 120,000 clones listed, 65% to 80% are singletons. Specimen: PBMCs. The receptors shown here come from a man between 60 and 75 years old in good health and CMV-seropositive.

This rearrangement joins TRBV19 to TRBJ2-5; the match to TRBD1 covers 8 bases. The CDR3 totals 15 residues. With 3 bases clipped from V and 11 bases from J, the junction kept 14 bases outside the gene matches. The V gene's germline CDR1 is LNHDA and CDR2 SQIVND (reference sequence). CDR3 residues: CASSITGTGISEQYF. The CDR3 nucleotides are TGTGCCAGTAGTATCACCGGGACAGGTATATCGGAGCAGTACTTC.

The chain carries TRBV5-8 and TRBJ1-1; no clear D. The germline V gene has CDR1 SGHTS and CDR2 YDEGEE. This CDR3 has 13 residues. The V end lost 3 bases, the J end lost 10 bases, and 16 bases lay between the germline ends. The CDR3 loop reads CASSSRRSPGAFF. The CDR3 bases are TGTGCCAGCAGCTCTAGACGGAGCCCCGGAGCTTTCTTT. Based on the CDR3 plus reference TRBV5-8 and TRBJ1-1, the full variable domain is EAGVTQSPTHLIKTRGQQATLRCSPISGHTSVYWYQQALGLGLQFLLWYDEGEERNRGNFPPRFSGRQFPNYSSELNVNALELEDSALYLCASSSRRSPGAFFGQGTRLTVV.

This sequence joins TRBV7-8 and TRBJ2-7; 8 bases agree with TRBD1. CDR1 and CDR2 from the germline V gene are SGHVS and FQNEAQ. V lost 3 bases to trimming and J lost 2 bases; unmatched junction nucleotides: 9. This CDR3 region has 16 residues. DNA of the CDR3: TGTGCCAGCAGCTTGCAGGGGGCATCATCCCCCTACGAGCAGTACTTC. Translated, it gives CASSLQGASSPYEQYF.

The CDR3 DNA is TGTGCCAGCTCAGAACGACAGGGGGAGGTCTATGGCTACACCTTC. This translates into CASSERQGEVYGYTF. V is TRBV18 and J is TRBJ1-2; TRBD1 agrees at 9 bases. CDR3 size: 15 residues. The J segment lost 4 bases and the V segment lost 5 bases, leaving 8 bases of the junction unmatched. In germline, CDR1 is KGHSH, CDR2 LQKENI.

This clone appeared once. This chain joins TRBV11-3 and TRBJ2-3; 9 bases are shared with TRBD1. V lost 3 bases to trimming and J lost 1 base; unmatched junction nucleotides: 5. The CDR3 runs 16 residues. Germline V lookup: CDR1 SGHNT, CDR2 YENEEA. CDR3 nucleotides: TGTGCCAGCAGCTTTTTGGGGGACAGGGGCACAGATACGCAGTATTTT. This codes for CASSFLGDRGTDTQYF.

V gene TRBV7-6 combines with J gene TRBJ2-3, with 10 bases lining up with TRBD1. The CDR3 totals 13 residues. The trim removed 8 bases at V and 4 bases at J, leaving 3 bases unmatched. Germline assignment: CDR1 SGHVS and CDR2 FNYEAQ. CDR3 in amino acids: CASGTGAADTQYF. In nucleotides, the CDR3 is TGTGCCAGCGGGACAGGGGCTGCAGATACGCAGTATTTT.

The V gene is TRBV7-2, the J gene TRBJ2-7; D might be TRBD2 (6 bases). Germline V CDR1 and CDR2: SGHTA, FQGNSA. The CDR3 covers 14 residues. Trimming pared 5 bases from V and 3 bases from J, leaving 14 bases between. The CDR3 loop reads CASSAGTGGYEQYF. DNA of the CDR3: TGTGCCAGCAGCGCCGGGACTGGGGGCTACGAGCAGTACTTC.

This chain joins TRBV9 and TRBJ1-3, with D unclear. Trimming pared 3 bases from V and 0 bases from J, leaving 10 bases between. Germline lookup yields CDR1 SGDLS and CDR2 YYNGEE. This CDR3 has 15 residues. The DNA for the CDR3 is TGTGCCAGCAGCGAGCGGACCTTCTCTGGAAACACCATATATTTT. Its protein is CASSERTFSGNTIYF. Full variable domain (outside the CDR3, taken from reference TRBV9 and TRBJ1-3): DSGVTQTPKHLITATGQRVTLRCSPRSGDLSVYWYQQSLDQGLQFLIQYYNGEERAKGNILERFSAQQFPDLHSELNLSSLELGDSALYFCASSERTFSGNTIYFGEGSWLTVV.

The chain has TRBV5-6 and TRBJ2-7, with D maybe TRBD2 (5 bases). V lost 4 bases and J 3 bases, leaving 17 bases between the germline ends. Germline V gene data show CDR1 as SGHDT and CDR2 as YYEEEE. CDR3 length: 15 residues. This CDR3 is CASSPVGTGSYEQYF. The CDR3 DNA is TGTGCCAGCAGCCCGGTCGGAACGGGGAGCTACGAGCAGTACTTC.

The V and J genes are TRBV5-6 and TRBJ1-2; 7 nucleotides line up with TRBD1. The trim removed 2 bases at V and 8 bases at J, leaving 6 bases unmatched. This CDR3 contains 13 residues. Germline assignment: CDR1 SGHDT and CDR2 YYEEEE. The CDR3 bases are TGTGCCAGCAGCTTAAGACAGGGCGGAGGCTACACCTTC. Amino acid sequence: CASSLRQGGGYTF.

The chain links TRBV30 to TRBJ1-2; D is unclear. Trimming shortened V by 4 bases and J by 6 bases, and 18 bases separated the two germline ends. The germline gives CDR1 GTSNPN, CDR2 SVGIG (reference sequence). This CDR3 has 14 residues. Written as DNA, the CDR3 is TGTGCCTGGACCCCGGGAGGAGGAGGAGATGGCTACACCTTC. Translated: CAWTPGGGGDGYTF. The full variable domain, rest sourced from reference TRBV30 and TRBJ1-2, is SQTIHQWPATLVQPVGSPLSLECTVEGTSNPNLYWYRQAAGRGLQLLFYSVGIGQISSEVPQNLSASRPQDRQFILSSKKLLLSDSGFYLCAWTPGGGGDGYTFGSGTRLTVV.

The chain uses TRBV10-1 and TRBJ2-2, with D maybe TRBD1 (8 bases). In germline, CDR1 is WNHNN, CDR2 SYGVQD (reference sequence). The CDR3 runs to 17 residues. Deletions cut 5 bases from V and 3 bases from J, with 19 bases between. CDR3 residues: CASSPSRQGRDTGELFF. The CDR3 DNA reads TGCGCCAGCAGTCCCTCCAGACAGGGGAGGGACACCGGGGAGCTGTTTTTT.

This clone was recorded only once. The CDR3 loop reads CASRASGGKDAKNIQYF. The CDR3 DNA follows: TGTGCCAGCAGGGCGTCAGGGGGCAAGGACGCCAAAAACATTCAGTACTTC. The V gene is TRBV7-2, the J gene TRBJ2-4, with 8 bases that match TRBD1. The CDR3 runs to 17 residues. Germline V gene sequence: CDR1 SGHTA, CDR2 FQGNSA. V dropped 6 bases and J dropped 1; count of bases not matched to a gene: 11.

This clone was recorded only once. The chain links TRBV29-1 to TRBJ2-5; 7 nucleotides align to TRBD2. V was clipped by 0 bases and J by 5 bases; unmatched bases: 3. CDR1 and CDR2 (germline): SQVTM, ANQGSEA. CDR3 size: 13 residues. This chain's CDR3 is CSVEDPAGETQYF. For the CDR3, the DNA is TGCAGCGTTGAAGATCCAGCGGGGGAGACCCAGTACTTC.

The V and J genes are TRBV5-1 and TRBJ2-5; D is possibly TRBD2 (7 bases). The J call is in doubt because the DNA end fits TRBJ2-7 better. CDR1 and CDR2 (germline): SGHRS, YFSETQ. This CDR3 is built from 15 residues. CDR3 nucleotide sequence: TGCGCCAGCAGCCCCGCGGGGGCCTTTTCTTCCGAGCAGTACTTC. Its translation: CASSPAGAFSSEQYF.

The rearrangement links TRBV4-2 to TRBJ1-5; no clear D. The CDR3 has 15 residues. V lost 2 bases and J lost 5, with 13 bases in between. CDR1 LGHNA and CDR2 YNFKEQ come from the germline V gene. The CDR3 nucleotides are TGTGCCAGCAGCCAATATCTACAGCCCGATCAGCCCCAGCATTTT. Translating gives CASSQYLQPDQPQHF.

This CDR3 is CATSRDRQAYGYTF. The CDR3 DNA reads TGTGCCACCAGCAGAGATCGCCAGGCCTATGGCTACACCTTC. The V and J genes are TRBV15 and TRBJ1-2; D is uncertain. Germline CDR1 LNHNV, CDR2 YYDKDF (reference sequence). This CDR3 is 14 amino acids long. V gave up 0 bases and J gave up 4 bases, with 9 bases separating them.

The chain joins TRBV7-2 to TRBJ1-2; the match to TRBD1 covers 7 bases. The germline V gene encodes CDR1 SGHTA and CDR2 FQGNSA. After removal of 1 base from V and 4 bases from J, the junction contained 15 bases not matched to a gene. The CDR3 contains 18 residues. Written as DNA, the CDR3 is TGTGCCAGCAGCTTAGAAGGGACAGTTTCTAGCGCGGTCTATGGCTACACCTTC. Amino acid sequence: CASSLEGTVSSAVYGYTF. The whole variable domain, filled in from reference TRBV7-2 and TRBJ1-2, reads GAGVSQSPSNKVTEKGKDVELRCDPISGHTALYWYRQSLGQGLEFLIYFQGNSAPDKSGLPSDRFSAERTGGSVSTLTIQRTQQEDSAVYLCASSLEGTVSSAVYGYTFGSGTRLTVV.

The chain uses TRBV5-6 and TRBJ1-6; D possibly corresponds to TRBD1 (6 bases). Trimming cost V 3 bases and J 6 bases, with 16 bases left between them. This CDR3 is 16 amino acids long. From germline, CDR1 is SGHDT and CDR2 YYEEEE. CDR3 DNA: TGTGCCAGCAGCTGGGGGGGAGGGACAAGTAATTCACCCCTCCACTTT. This sequence encodes CASSWGGGTSNSPLHF.

The CDR3 is CASSAQGALNTEAFF. CDR3 DNA sequence: TGTGCCAGCAGCGCGCAGGGGGCCCTGAACACTGAAGCTTTCTTT. V gene TRBV5-4 combines with J gene TRBJ1-1, with 8 bases matching TRBD1. Germline assignment: CDR1 SGHNT and CDR2 YYREEE (reference sequence). The CDR3 totals 15 residues. V trimming: 4 bases; J trimming: 0 bases; junction bases outside the gene matches: 5.

There are a few counts of this clone. The V and J genes are TRBV5-1 and TRBJ2-5; TRBD2 matches 8 bases. Germline V lookup: CDR1 SGHRS, CDR2 YFSETQ. The junction had 4 bases not matched to a gene; V was cut back by 4 bases and J by 2 bases. The CDR3 length is 14 residues. The CDR3 coding sequence is TGCGCCAGCAGCACGGCTAGCGGGCAAGAGACCCAGTACTTC. It encodes CASSTASGQETQYF.

This clone has more than one count but fewer than ten. The chain employs TRBV7-2 and TRBJ1-1; no firm D call. There are 13 residues in the CDR3. The ends were cut back, 3 bases at V and 5 bases at J, with 10 bases in the middle. CDR1 is SGHTA, CDR2 FQGNSA, per germline. This chain's CDR3 is CASSFSELTEAFF. Written as DNA, the CDR3 is TGTGCCAGCAGCTTTAGCGAGTTGACTGAAGCTTTCTTT.

The chain combines TRBV10-3 with TRBJ1-1; the match to TRBD1 covers 8 bases. Germline lookup yields CDR1 ENHRY and CDR2 SYGVKD. V dropped 5 bases and J dropped 1; count of bases not matched to a gene: 18. The CDR3 sequence is 19 residues long. The CDR3 bases are TGTGCCATCAGTCGGACAGGGATGGCTGGGACTGGCGGGAACACTGAAGCTTTCTTT. The encoded protein is CAISRTGMAGTGGNTEAFF.

The chain carries TRBV10-1 and TRBJ2-1; D perhaps matches TRBD1 (5 bases). Germline CDR1 reads WNHNN; CDR2 reads SYGVQD (reference sequence). Deletions cut 3 bases from V and 6 bases from J, with 15 bases between. This CDR3 comprises 15 residues. CDR3 DNA sequence: TGCGCCAGCAGTGACCCAGCAGGGTTACGCAATGAGCAGTTCTTC. This codes for CASSDPAGLRNEQFF.

This chain connects TRBV6-8 to TRBJ2-1; a weak D match, TRBD2 (5 bases). Per the germline V gene, CDR1 is MNHGY and CDR2 is SAAAGT. V was cut by 2 bases and J by 2 bases, with 13 bases left in between. The CDR3 is 16 residues long. CDR3 nucleotide sequence: TGTGCCAGCAGTTACACGGGCGGGTCTACCTACAATGAGCAGTTCTTC. As protein: CASSYTGGSTYNEQFF.

In its sample, this clone was seen a few times. The chain joins TRBV5-4 to TRBJ2-7; possible D gene TRBD1, 6 bases. Looked up from germline, CDR1 is SGHNT and CDR2 is YYREEE (reference sequence). Between the trimmed V and J ends, which lost 5 bases and 4 bases, there was a span of 22 bases. CDR3 size: 16 residues. As DNA, the CDR3 is TGTGCCAGCAGTTCTCCTGGACAGAACCTTCAGTACGAGCAGTACTTC. Protein product: CASSSPGQNLQYEQYF.

The genes are TRBV19 and TRBJ2-5; TRBD1 might be the D (6 bases). The J call could be wrong; TRBJ2-7 is a better fit for the DNA end. The CDR3 extends over 13 amino acids. Per germline, CDR1 LNHDA and CDR2 SQIVND (reference sequence). The DNA of the CDR3 is TGTGCCAGTAGTAGTAGCAGGGGTTACGAGCAGTACTTC. Translating gives CASSSSRGYEQYF.

V and J are TRBV5-8 and TRBJ2-3; 8 nucleotides align to TRBD2. The CDR3 contains 14 residues. The V and J ends lost 6 bases and 5 bases, in that order; junction bases with no gene match: 8. Germline V gives CDR1 SGHTS, CDR2 YDEGEE. CDR3 in amino acids: CASNIGGAVDTQYF. The CDR3, as DNA: TGTGCCAGCAACATCGGGGGGGCCGTAGATACGCAGTATTTT.

This clone was seen only a few times. The chain carries TRBV5-6 and TRBJ2-5, with 9 bases identical to TRBD2. Germline CDR1 reads SGHDT; CDR2 reads YYEEEE. V gave up 3 bases and J gave up 4 bases; unmatched junction bases: 13. This CDR3 region has 17 residues. CDR3 DNA sequence: TGTGCCAGCAGCTGGGTCTCTAGCGGGATGAGTTTAGAGACCCAGTACTTC. The encoded protein is CASSWVSSGMSLETQYF.

The chain combines TRBV19 with TRBJ2-6; D possibly corresponds to TRBD1 (6 bases). The length of the CDR3 is 15 residues. Trimming took off 6 bases at V and 1 base at J, with 10 bases between the two ends. Looked up from germline, CDR1 is LNHDA and CDR2 is SQIVND (reference sequence). The CDR3 loop reads CASSLGGSGANVLTF. DNA of the CDR3: TGTGCCAGTAGCCTAGGGGGTTCTGGGGCCAACGTCCTGACTTTC.

The rearrangement links TRBV2 to TRBJ1-4; D might be TRBD1 (5 bases). Trimming took off 5 bases at V and 6 bases at J, with 13 bases between the two ends. The V gene's germline CDR1 is SNHLY and CDR2 FYNNEI. The CDR3 is 14 residues long. In DNA form, the CDR3 reads TGTGCCAGCAGTCCGGGGGGTCGGGATGAAAAACTGTTTTTT. Its protein is CASSPGGRDEKLFF.